The entry below describes one T cell receptor (beta chain). The target antigen is unknown. Trimming at V came to 4 bases and at J to 4 bases, leaving 16 bases not matched to a gene. This CDR3 has 18 residues. Germline-derived CDR1 and CDR2 are SGHRS and YFSETQ. Each CDR3 protein gets one entry after TCRdb re-called the RACE reads with MiXCR. Of about 80,000 distinct CDR3 sequences in the sample, 12% to 15% were seen once. This sample was taken from a study of human T cells and chemical hapten exposure. Whole-study findings and limits: TCRs exceeding 1 in 1000 frequency stayed unchanged with DPC sensitization.

Time point denoted: pre-sensitization, week 0. Stated treatment: therapeutic diphenylcyclopropenone sensitization with weekly scalp DPC. This clonotype was obtained from a woman aged 45-60 years with alopecia areata. Some clones in this sample may be carry-over from other donors' samples. The chain combines TRBV5-1 with TRBJ2-3, with 9 bases fitting TRBD2. Specimen: whole blood, collected in connection with sensitization to the hapten diphenylcyclopropenone (DPC). The CDR3: CASSIQGYSGSFPDTQYF. The CDR3 DNA follows: TGCGCCAGCAGCATCCAGGGCTATAGCGGGAGTTTCCCAGATACGCAGTATTTT.